This TCR beta chain was recovered during a study of cytotoxic CD8 clonotypes in ibrutinib-treated CLL. On this clone: Its antigen is still unknown.

The study, taken as a whole, reports: Baseline clonality exceeded age-matched healthy donors and tracked circulating CD8+ T-cell counts.

This table comes from immunoSEQ multiplex PCR, and its TCRdb copy is limited to in-frame clones, with some not included. Counted here are roughly 150,000 clones, around nine tenths occurring once; the ten biggest clones make up 3% to 3.5%. Germline assignment: CDR1 ENHRY and CDR2 SYGVKD. V lost 10 bases and J lost 0; bases outside the gene matches: 12. The CDR3 sequence is 16 residues long. The clonotype originates from a human donor with chronic lymphocytic leukemia. The chain combines TRBV10-3 with TRBJ1-5, with 7 bases aligning to TRBD1. The source was PBMCs, collected at disease progression, from a patient treated with ibrutinib. The CDR3 spells CASKAAQGYSNQPQHF. CDR3 coding DNA: TGTGCCAGCAAGGCTGCACAGGGGTATAGCAATCAGCCCCAGCATTTT.